This paragraph covers one TCR beta chain sequence. Its antigen is not known. One end of the junction fails to match germline, which may point to a read error. The sample belongs to a study of shared clonotypes between healthy human individuals. Deep-level settings were used for running the assay. The table came from immunoSEQ multiplex PCR; TCRdb's copy has only in-frame clones and leaves some out. The data show about 2.4 million clones, 93% seen once. Study-level points and caveats: Non-shared clonotypes displayed generation probabilities falling below those of clonotypes present in all four donors. Naive CD4 clonotypes were shared across several donors at roughly 5.5%.

The CDR3 extends over 12 amino acids. Germline lookup yields CDR1 GTSNPN and CDR2 SVGIG (reference sequence). This chain joins TRBV30 and TRBJ1-2; no clear D gene. Sequencing used naive CD4+ T cells from PBMCs. Documented subset: CD45RA+ positively selected. The TCR comes from a man younger than 35 in good health. Some clones in this sample may be carry-over from other donors' samples. CDR3 bases: TGTGCCTGGAGTCCACAGAACTACGGCTACACCTTC. Translating it yields CAWSPQNYGYTF.